Sequencing of this TCR beta chain was carried out in a study of vaccination effects on CD4 cells after COVID-19. Across the whole study: Sampling occurred a median 72 days post second dose, range 14 to 241. Study-wide results and limits: The study found that only 1 of 255 vaccine-induced clones from healthy vaccinees cross-reacted with common cold coronaviruses. Marked clonal contraction of infection- and vaccine-induced clones was seen late after vaccination.

Expansion with viral peptide pools was applied to antigen-specific CD4+ T cells by the ViraFEST assay prior to sequencing. CD4+ T cells were isolated after about nine days of culture. Each participant received a vaccine that was either BNT162b2 or mRNA-1273, given as two doses. Profiling relied on immunoSEQ multiplex PCR, and the TCRdb table lists in-frame clones only, not all of them. The repertoire has tens of thousands of clones, around 78% of them found once; the top ten carry roughly 2%. Note on this clone: Its antigen is not identified.

The TCR was taken from a human donor who received a COVID-19 vaccine. Material: CD4+ T cells from PBMCs cultured with HCoV-OC43 spike peptides, obtained after COVID-19 vaccination. Subset meaning: HCoV-OC43 spike overlapping peptide pool stimulation.

The CDR3: CASSGAKSRATGELFF. The CDR3 DNA sequence: TGCGCCAGCAGTGGCGCCAAAAGCAGGGCTACCGGGGAGCTGTTTTTT. The chain recombines TRBV10-1 with TRBJ2-2, with a tentative D call TRBD1 (5 bases). V lost 4 bases, J lost 5 bases, and 17 bases lay in between. Germline CDR1 and CDR2: WNHNN and SYGVQD (reference sequence). The CDR3 runs to 16 residues.